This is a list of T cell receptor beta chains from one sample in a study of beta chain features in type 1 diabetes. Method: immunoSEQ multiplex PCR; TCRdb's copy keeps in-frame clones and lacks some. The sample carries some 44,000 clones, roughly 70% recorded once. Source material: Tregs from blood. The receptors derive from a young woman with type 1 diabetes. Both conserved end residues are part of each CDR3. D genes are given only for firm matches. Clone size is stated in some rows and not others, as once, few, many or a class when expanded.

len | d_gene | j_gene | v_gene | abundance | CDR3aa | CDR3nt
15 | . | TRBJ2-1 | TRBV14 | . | CASRLSRSGYNEQFF | TGTGCCAGCAGACTCTCCCGATCCGGGTACAATGAGCAGTTCTTC
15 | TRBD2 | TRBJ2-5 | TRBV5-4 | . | CASSLTSGNMGTQYF | TGTGCCAGCAGTTTAACTAGCGGGAACATGGGGACCCAGTACTTC
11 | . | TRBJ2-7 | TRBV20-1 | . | CSVGGSYEQYF | TGCAGTGTAGGCGGTTCCTACGAGCAGTACTTC
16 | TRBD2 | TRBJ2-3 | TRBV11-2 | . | CASSANSGGIADTQYF | TGTGCCAGCAGCGCGAATAGCGGGGGGATCGCAGATACGCAGTATTTT
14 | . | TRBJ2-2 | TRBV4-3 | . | CASSVRGNGGELFF | TGCGCCAGCAGCGTAAGGGGGAACGGCGGGGAGCTGTTTTTT
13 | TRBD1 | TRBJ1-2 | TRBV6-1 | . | CASSPGQGDGYTF | TGTGCCAGCAGCCCCGGACAGGGTGATGGCTACACCTTC
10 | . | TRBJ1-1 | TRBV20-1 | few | CRSGGQRAFF | TGCAGGTCGGGCGGACAGCGGGCTTTCTTT
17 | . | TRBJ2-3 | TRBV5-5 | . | CASSFRRTDVSTDTQYF | TGTGCCAGCAGCTTCCGGAGGACGGACGTGAGCACAGATACGCAGTATTTT
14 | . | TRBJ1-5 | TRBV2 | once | CASRDSGISQPQHF | TGTGCCAGCAGGGACAGTGGAATCAGTCAGCCCCAGCATTTT
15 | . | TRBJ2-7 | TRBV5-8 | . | CASTLPREASYEQYF | TGTGCCAGCACCCTCCCGCGTGAGGCATCCTACGAGCAGTACTTC
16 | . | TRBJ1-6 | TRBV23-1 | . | CASSHTQAVYNSPLHF | TGCGCCAGCAGTCATACACAGGCAGTCTATAATTCACCCCTCCACTTT
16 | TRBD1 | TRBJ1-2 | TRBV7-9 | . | CASSLGGQGANYGYTF | TGTGCCAGCAGCTTAGGGGGACAGGGGGCGAACTATGGCTACACCTTC
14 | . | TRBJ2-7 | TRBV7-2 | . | CASTSRGLRGEQYF | TGTGCCAGCACTTCTCGTGGTCTACGTGGCGAGCAGTACTTC
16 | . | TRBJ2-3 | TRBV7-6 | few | CASSLGRAGRTDTQYF | TGTGCCAGCAGCTTAGGCCGAGCGGGTCGCACAGATACGCAGTATTTT
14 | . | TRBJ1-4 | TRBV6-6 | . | CASRRTASNEKLFF | TGTGCCAGCAGAAGGACAGCGAGCAATGAAAAACTGTTTTTT
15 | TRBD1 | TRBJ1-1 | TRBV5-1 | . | CASSLVAGGNTEAFF | TGCGCCAGCAGCTTGGTGGCAGGGGGGAACACTGAAGCTTTCTTT
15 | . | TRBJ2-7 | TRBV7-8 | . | CASSRSRAPSYEQYF | TGTGCCAGCAGTCGGAGCAGGGCCCCCTCCTACGAGCAGTACTTC
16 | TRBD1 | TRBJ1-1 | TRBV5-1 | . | CASSEGPGQGATEAFF | TGCGCCAGCAGCGAGGGACCGGGACAGGGGGCCACTGAAGCTTTCTTT
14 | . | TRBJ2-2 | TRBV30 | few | CAVPQGTFAGELFF | TGTGCCGTACCCCAGGGGACGTTCGCCGGGGAGCTGTTTTTT
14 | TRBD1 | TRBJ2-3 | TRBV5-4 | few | CASTQGAGTDTQYF | TGTGCCAGCACCCAGGGGGCGGGCACAGATACGCAGTATTTT
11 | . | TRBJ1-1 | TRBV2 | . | CASREDGEAFF | TGTGCCAGCAGGGAGGACGGTGAAGCTTTCTTT
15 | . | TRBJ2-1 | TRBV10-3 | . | CAIGSARSSYNEQFF | TGTGCCATCGGGTCGGCTCGGAGCTCCTACAATGAGCAGTTCTTC
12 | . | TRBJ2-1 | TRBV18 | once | CASSPDFTEQFF | TGTGCCAGCTCACCAGACTTTACTGAGCAGTTCTTC
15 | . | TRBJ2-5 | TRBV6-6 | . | CASSSWTAGISTQYF | TGTGCCAGCAGTTCTTGGACAGCAGGGATTTCGACCCAGTACTTC
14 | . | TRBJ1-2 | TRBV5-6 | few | CASSPRMGGNGYTF | TGTGCCAGCAGCCCCCGTATGGGGGGGAACGGCTACACCTTC
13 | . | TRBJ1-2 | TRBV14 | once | CASSARVPEGYTF | TGTGCCAGCAGCGCCCGGGTCCCGGAAGGCTACACCTTC
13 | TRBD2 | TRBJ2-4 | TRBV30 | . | CAWARAGGNIQYF | TGTGCCTGGGCTAGGGCGGGAGGGAACATTCAGTACTTC
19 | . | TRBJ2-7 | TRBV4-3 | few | CASSQDTPGLTNLVYEQYF | TGCGCCAGCAGCCAAGATACCCCAGGACTCACCAACCTTGTCTACGAGCAGTACTTC
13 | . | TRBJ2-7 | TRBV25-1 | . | CASSGSGVNEQYF | TGTGCCAGCAGCGGGTCGGGAGTCAACGAGCAGTACTTC
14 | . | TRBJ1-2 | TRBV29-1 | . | CSVDAGGVQYGYTF | TGCAGCGTTGACGCGGGGGGCGTTCAATATGGCTACACCTTC
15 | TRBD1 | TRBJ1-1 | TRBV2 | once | CASSEVRTGNTEAFF | TGTGCCAGCAGTGAGGTCAGGACAGGGAACACTGAAGCTTTCTTT
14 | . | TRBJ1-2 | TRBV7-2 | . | CASSLGGGIRGYTF | TGTGCCAGCAGCTTAGGGGGGGGTATCCGTGGCTACACCTTC
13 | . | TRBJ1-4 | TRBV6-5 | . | CASSYDIGEKLFF | TGTGCCAGCAGTTACGACATTGGAGAAAAACTGTTTTTT
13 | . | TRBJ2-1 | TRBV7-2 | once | CASTYGSYNEQFF | TGTGCCAGCACCTACGGCTCCTACAATGAGCAGTTCTTC
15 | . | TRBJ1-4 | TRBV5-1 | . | CASNPIGGTNEKLFF | TGCGCCAGCAACCCAATCGGGGGGACTAATGAAAAACTGTTTTTT
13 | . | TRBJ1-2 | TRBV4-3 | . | CASSQEVGDGYTF | TGCGCCAGCAGCCAAGAGGTGGGCGATGGCTACACCTTC
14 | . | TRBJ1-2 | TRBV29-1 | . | CSVGAGAQGWGYTF | TGCAGCGTTGGGGCAGGGGCCCAGGGATGGGGCTACACCTTC
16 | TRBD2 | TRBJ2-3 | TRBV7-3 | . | CASSLSSGRGADTQYF | TGTGCCAGCAGCTTATCAAGCGGGAGAGGGGCAGATACGCAGTATTTT
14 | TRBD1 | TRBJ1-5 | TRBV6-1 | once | CASRPTGGIQPQHF | TGTGCCAGCAGACCGACAGGGGGCATTCAGCCCCAGCATTTT
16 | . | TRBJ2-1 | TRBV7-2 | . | CASSLSLVSSYNEQFF | TGTGCCAGCAGCTTAAGTTTGGTGAGCTCCTACAATGAGCAGTTCTTC
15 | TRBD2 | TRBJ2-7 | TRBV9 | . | CASSVGLAESYEQYF | TGTGCCAGCAGCGTAGGTCTAGCGGAATCCTACGAGCAGTACTTC
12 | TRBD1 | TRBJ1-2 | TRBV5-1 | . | CASSLSTGSSTF | TGCGCCAGCAGCTTGTCGACAGGGAGTAGCACCTTC
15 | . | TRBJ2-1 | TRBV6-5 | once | CASSSWASFPNEQFF | TGTGCCAGCAGTTCTTGGGCGTCATTCCCCAATGAGCAGTTCTTC